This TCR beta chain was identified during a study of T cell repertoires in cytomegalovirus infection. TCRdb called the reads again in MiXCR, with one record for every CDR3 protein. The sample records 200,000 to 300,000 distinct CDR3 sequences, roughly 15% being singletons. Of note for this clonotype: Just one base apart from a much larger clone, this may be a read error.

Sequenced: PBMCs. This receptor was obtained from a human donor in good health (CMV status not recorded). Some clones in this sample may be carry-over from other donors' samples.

The DNA for the CDR3 is TGTGCCATCAGGGGCGACCTCGGGGAGACCCAGTACTTC. Residues: CAIRGDLGETQYF. The V gene is TRBV10-3, the J gene TRBJ2-5; D gene uncertain. V was clipped by 6 bases and J by 5 bases, with 13 bases between them. Per the germline V gene, CDR1 is ENHRY and CDR2 is SYGVKD. The CDR3 runs to 13 residues.